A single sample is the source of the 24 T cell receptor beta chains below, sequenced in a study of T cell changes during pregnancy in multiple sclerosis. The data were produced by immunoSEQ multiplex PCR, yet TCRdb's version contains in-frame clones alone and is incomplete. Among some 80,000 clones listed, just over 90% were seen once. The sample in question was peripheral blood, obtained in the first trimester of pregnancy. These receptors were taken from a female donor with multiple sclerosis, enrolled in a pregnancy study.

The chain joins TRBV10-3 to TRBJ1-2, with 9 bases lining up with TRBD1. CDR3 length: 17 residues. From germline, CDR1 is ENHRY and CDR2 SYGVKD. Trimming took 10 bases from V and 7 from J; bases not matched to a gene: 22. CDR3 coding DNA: TGTGCCACTGCACCGGGACAGGGTGGCGGGCTATTCCGTGGCTACACCTTC. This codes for CATAPGQGGGLFRGYTF.

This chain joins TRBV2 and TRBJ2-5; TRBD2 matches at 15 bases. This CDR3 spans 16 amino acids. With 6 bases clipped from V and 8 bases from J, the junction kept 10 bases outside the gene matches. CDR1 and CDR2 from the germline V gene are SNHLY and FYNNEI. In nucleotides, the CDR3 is TGTGCCAGCAGGGGACTAGCGGGGGGCCACAAGAACACCCAGTACTTC. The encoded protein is CASRGLAGGHKNTQYF.

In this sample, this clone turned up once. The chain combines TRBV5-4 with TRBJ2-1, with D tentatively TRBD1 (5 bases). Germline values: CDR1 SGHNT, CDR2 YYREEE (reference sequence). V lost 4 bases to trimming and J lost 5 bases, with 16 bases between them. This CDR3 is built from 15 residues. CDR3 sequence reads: CASSPDFRVNNEQFF. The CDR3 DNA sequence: TGTGCCAGCAGCCCGGATTTCAGGGTCAACAATGAGCAGTTCTTC.

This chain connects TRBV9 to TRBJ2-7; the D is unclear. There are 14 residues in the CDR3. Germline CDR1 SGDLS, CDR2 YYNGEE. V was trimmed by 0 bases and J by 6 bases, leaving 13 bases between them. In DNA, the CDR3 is TGTGCCAGCAGCGTAGGGGCCACACCCGCCGAGCAGTACTTC. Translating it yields CASSVGATPAEQYF.

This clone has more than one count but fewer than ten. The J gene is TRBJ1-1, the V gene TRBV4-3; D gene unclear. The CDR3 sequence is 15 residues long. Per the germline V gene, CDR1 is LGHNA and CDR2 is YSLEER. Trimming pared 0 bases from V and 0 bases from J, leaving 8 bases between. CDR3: CASSQERLLNTEAFF. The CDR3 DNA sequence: TGCGCCAGCAGCCAAGAGAGGCTGTTGAACACTGAAGCTTTCTTT.

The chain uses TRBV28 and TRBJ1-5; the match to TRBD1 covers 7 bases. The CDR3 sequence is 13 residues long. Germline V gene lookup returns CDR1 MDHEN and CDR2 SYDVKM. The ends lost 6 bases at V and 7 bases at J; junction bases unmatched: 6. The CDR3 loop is CASRRQGGQPQHF. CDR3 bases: TGTGCCAGCAGACGACAGGGAGGACAGCCCCAGCATTTT.

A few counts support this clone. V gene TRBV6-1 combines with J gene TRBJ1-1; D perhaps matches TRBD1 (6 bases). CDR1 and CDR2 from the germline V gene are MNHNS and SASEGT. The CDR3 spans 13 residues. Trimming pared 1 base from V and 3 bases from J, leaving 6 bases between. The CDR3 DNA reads TGTGCCAGCAGTGAAGACAGGGACACTGAAGCTTTCTTT. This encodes CASSEDRDTEAFF.

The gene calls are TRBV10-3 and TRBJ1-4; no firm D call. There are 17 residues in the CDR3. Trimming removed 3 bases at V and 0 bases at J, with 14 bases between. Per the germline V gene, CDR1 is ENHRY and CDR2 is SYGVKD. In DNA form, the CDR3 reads TGTGCCATCAGTGACTCCGGAGGGCCTGCAACTAATGAAAAACTGTTTTTT. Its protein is CAISDSGGPATNEKLFF.

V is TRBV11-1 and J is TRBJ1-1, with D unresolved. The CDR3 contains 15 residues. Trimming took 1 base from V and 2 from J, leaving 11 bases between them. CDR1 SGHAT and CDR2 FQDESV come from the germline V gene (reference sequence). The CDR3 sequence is CASSLDFSENTEAFF. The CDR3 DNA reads TGTGCCAGCAGCTTAGATTTCAGTGAAAACACTGAAGCTTTCTTT.

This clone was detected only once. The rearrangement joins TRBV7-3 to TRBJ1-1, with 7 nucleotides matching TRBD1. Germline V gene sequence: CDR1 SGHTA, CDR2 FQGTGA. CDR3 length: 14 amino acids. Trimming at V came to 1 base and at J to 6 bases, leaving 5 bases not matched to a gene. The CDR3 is CASSLNRGGAEAFF. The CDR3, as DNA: TGTGCCAGCAGCTTAAACAGGGGTGGTGCTGAAGCTTTCTTT.

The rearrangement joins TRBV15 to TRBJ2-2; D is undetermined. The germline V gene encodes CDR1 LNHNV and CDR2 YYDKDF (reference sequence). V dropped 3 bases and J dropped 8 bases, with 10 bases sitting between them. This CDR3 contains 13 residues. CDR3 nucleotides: TGTGCCACCAGCAGGGTTTACTCTGGGGAGCTGTTTTTT. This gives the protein CATSRVYSGELFF.

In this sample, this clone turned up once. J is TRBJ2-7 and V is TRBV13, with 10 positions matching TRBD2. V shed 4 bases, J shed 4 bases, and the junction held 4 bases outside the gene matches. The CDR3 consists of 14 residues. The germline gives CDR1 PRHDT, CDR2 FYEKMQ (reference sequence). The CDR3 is CASSSSGSAYEQYF. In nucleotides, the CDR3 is TGTGCCAGCAGCTCTAGCGGGAGTGCGTACGAGCAGTACTTC.

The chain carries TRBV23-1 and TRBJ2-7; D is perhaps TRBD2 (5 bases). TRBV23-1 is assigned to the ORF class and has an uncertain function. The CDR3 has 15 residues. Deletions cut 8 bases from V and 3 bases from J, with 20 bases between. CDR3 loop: CASPTPRTLNYEQYF. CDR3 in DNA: TGCGCCAGCCCGACACCCCGGACTCTAAACTACGAGCAGTACTTC.

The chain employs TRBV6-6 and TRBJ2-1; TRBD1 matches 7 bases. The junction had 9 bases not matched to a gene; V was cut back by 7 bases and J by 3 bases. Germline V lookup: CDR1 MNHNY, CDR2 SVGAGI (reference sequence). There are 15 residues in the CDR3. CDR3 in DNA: TGTGCCAGCAAGATAACCGGGACAGTCTACAATGAGCAGTTCTTC. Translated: CASKITGTVYNEQFF.

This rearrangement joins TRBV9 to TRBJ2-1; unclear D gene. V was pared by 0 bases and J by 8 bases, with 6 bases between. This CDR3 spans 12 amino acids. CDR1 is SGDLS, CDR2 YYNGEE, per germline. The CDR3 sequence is CASSVGGDEQFF. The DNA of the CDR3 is TGTGCCAGCAGCGTAGGCGGAGATGAGCAGTTCTTC.

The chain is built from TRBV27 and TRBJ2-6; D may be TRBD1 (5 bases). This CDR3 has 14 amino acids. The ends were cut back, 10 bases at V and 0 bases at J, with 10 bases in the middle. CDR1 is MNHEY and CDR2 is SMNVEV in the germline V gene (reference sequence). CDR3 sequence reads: CATRQHSGANVLTF. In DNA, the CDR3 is TGTGCCACTAGACAGCACTCTGGGGCCAACGTCCTGACTTTC.

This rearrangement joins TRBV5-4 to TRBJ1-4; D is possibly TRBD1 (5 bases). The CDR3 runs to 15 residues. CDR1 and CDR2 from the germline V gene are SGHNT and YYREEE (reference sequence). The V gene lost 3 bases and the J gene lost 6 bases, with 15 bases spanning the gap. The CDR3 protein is CASSSGPGVDEKLFF. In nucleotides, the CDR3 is TGTGCCAGCAGCTCCGGACCGGGGGTGGATGAAAAACTGTTTTTT.

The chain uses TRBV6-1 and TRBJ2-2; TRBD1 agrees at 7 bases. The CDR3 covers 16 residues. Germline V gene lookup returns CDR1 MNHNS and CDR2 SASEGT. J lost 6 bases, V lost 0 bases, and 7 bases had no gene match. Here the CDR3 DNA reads TGTGCCAGCAGTGAAGCGCGGGTGCAGGGGGCCGGGGAGCTGTTTTTT. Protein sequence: CASSEARVQGAGELFF.

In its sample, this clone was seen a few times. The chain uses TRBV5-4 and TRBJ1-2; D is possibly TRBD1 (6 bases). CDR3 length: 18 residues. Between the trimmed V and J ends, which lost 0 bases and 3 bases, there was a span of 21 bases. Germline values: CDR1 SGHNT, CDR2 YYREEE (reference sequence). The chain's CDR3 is CASSLVTFRDTQDYGYTF. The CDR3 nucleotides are TGTGCCAGCAGCTTGGTGACATTCAGGGACACTCAAGACTATGGCTACACCTTC.

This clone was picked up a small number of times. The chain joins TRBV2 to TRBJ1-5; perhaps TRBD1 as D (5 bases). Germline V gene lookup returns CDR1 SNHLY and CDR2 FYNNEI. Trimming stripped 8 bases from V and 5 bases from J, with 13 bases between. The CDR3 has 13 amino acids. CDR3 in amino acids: CASGQDGDQPQHF. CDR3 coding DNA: TGTGCCAGCGGACAAGATGGAGATCAGCCCCAGCATTTT.

DNA of the CDR3: TGTGCCAGCAGCCGAACTAGCGGGACCTACGAGCAGTACTTC. It codes for CASSRTSGTYEQYF. This chain connects TRBV28 to TRBJ2-7; 10 nucleotides agree with TRBD2. The germline V gene has CDR1 MDHEN and CDR2 SYDVKM. The V and J ends lost 6 bases and 2 bases, in that order; junction bases with no gene match: 4. The CDR3 spans 14 residues. Using reference TRBV28 and TRBJ2-7 for the parts outside the CDR3, the full variable domain is DVKVTQSSRYLVKRTGEKVFLECVQDMDHENMFWYRQDPGLGLRLIYFSYDVKMKEKGDIPEGYSVSREKKERFSLILESASTNQTSMYLCASSRTSGTYEQYFGPGTRLTVT.

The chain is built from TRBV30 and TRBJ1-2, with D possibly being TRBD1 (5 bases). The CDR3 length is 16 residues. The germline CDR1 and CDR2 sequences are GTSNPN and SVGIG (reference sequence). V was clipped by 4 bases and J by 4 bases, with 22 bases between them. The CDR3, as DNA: TGTGCCTGGAAAGGAGTCCGGGGCGGGAGAGTCTATGGCTACACCTTC. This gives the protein CAWKGVRGGRVYGYTF.

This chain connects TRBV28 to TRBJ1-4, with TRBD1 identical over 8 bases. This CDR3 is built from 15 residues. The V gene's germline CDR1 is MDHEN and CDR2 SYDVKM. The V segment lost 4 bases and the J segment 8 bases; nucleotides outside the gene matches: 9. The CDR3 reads CASSSGQGIDEKLFF. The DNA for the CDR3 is TGTGCCAGCAGTTCCGGACAGGGTATCGACGAAAAACTGTTTTTT.

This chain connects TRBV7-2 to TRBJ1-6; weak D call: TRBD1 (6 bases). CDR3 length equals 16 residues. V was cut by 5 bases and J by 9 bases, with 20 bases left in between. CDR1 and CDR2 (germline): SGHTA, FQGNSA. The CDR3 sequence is CASSHAQGPGSSPLHF. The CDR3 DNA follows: TGTGCCAGCAGCCACGCTCAGGGGCCAGGAAGTTCACCCCTCCACTTT.